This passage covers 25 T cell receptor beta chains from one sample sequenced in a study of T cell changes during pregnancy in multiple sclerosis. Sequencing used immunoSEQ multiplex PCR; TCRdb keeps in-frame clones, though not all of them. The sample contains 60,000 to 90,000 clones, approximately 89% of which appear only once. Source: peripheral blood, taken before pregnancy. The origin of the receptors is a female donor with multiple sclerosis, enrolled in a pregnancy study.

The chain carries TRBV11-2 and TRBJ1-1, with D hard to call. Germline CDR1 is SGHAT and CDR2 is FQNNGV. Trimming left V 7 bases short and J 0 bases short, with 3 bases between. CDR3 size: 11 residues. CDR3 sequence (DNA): TGTGCCAGCACCTTGAACACTGAAGCTTTCTTT. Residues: CASTLNTEAFF.

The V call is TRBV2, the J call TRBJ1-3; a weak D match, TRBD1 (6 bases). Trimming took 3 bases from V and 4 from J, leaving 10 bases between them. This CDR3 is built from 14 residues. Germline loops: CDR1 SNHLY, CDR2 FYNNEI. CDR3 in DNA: TGTGCCAGCAGTGATATTGGGGGCGGAAACACCATATATTTT. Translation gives CASSDIGGGNTIYF.

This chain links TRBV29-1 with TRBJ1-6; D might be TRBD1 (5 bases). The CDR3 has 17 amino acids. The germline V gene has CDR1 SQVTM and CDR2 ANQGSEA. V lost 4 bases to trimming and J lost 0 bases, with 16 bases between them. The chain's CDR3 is CSVAKDSESSYNSPLHF. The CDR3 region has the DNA TGCAGCGTTGCGAAAGACAGTGAAAGCTCCTATAATTCACCCCTCCACTTT.

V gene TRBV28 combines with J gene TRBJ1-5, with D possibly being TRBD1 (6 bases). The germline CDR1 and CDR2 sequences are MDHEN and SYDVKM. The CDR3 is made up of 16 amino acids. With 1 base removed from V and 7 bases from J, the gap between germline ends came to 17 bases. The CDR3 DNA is TGTGCCAGCAGTTTATCCCTCGTCAGGGGTCGGCAGCCCCAGCATTTT. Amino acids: CASSLSLVRGRQPQHF. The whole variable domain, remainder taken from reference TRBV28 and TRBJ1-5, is DVKVTQSSRYLVKRTGEKVFLECVQDMDHENMFWYRQDPGLGLRLIYFSYDVKMKEKGDIPEGYSVSREKKERFSLILESASTNQTSMYLCASSLSLVRGRQPQHFGDGTRLSIL.

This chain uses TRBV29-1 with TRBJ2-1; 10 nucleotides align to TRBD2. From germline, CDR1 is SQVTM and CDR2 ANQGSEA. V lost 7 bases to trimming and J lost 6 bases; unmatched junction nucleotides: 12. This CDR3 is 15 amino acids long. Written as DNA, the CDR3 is TGCAGCGGACGCTACCTAGCGGGGGCAATCAATGAGCAGTTCTTC. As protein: CSGRYLAGAINEQFF.

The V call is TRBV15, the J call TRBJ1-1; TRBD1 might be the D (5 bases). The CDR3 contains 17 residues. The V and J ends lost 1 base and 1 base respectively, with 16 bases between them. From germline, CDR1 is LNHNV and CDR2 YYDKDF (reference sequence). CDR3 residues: CATSRGPPGLKNTEAFF. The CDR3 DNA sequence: TGTGCCACCAGCAGAGGTCCTCCGGGACTCAAGAACACTGAAGCTTTCTTT.

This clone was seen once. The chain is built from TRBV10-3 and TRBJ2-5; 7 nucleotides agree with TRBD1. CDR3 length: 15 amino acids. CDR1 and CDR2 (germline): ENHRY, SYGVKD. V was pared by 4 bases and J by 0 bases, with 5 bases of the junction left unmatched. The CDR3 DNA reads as TGTGCCATCAGTGGCCCGGGACAGCACCAAGAGACCCAGTACTTC. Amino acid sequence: CAISGPGQHQETQYF.

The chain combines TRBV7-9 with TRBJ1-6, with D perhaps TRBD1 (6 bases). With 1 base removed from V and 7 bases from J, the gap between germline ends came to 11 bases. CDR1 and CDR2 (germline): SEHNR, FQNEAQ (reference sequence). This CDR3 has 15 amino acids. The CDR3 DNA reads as TGTGCCAGCAGCTTAGTGGCAGGGGCGAATTCACCCCTCCACTTT. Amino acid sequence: CASSLVAGANSPLHF.

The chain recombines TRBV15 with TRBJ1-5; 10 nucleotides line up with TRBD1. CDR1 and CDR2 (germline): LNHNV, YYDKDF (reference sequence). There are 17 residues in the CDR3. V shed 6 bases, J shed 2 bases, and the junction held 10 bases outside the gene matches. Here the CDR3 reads CATSPGTGEIGNQPQHF. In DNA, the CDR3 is TGTGCCACCAGTCCCGGGACAGGGGAGATTGGCAATCAGCCCCAGCATTTT.

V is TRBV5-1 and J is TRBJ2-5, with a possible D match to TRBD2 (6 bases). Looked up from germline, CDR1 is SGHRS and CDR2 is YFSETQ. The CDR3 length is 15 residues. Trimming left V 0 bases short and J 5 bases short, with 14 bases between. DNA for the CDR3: TGCGCCAGCAGCTTGGAGGCTAGCGTAGGGGAGACCCAGTACTTC. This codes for CASSLEASVGETQYF.

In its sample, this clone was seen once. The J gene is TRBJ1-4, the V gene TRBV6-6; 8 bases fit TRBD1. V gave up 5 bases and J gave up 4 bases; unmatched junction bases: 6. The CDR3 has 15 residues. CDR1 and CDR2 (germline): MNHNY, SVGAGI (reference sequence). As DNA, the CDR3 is TGTGCCAGCAGTCCCCGGACAGGGAATAATGAAAAACTGTTTTTT. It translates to CASSPRTGNNEKLFF.

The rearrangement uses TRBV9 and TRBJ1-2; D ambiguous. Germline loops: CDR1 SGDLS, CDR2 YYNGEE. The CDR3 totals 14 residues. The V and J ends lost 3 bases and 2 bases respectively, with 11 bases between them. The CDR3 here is CASSEPHINYGYTF. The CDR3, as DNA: TGTGCCAGCAGCGAACCCCACATAAACTATGGCTACACCTTC.

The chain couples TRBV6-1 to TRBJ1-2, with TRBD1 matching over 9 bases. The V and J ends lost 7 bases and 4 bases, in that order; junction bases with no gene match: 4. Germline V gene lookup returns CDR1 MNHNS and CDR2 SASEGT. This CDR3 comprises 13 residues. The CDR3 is CASTEGQGYGYTF. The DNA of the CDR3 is TGTGCCAGCACCGAGGGACAGGGCTATGGCTACACCTTC.

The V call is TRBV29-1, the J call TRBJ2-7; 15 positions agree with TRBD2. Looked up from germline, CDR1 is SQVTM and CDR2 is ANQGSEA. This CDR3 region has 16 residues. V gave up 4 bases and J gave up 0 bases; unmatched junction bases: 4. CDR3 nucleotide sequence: TGCAGCGTTGCCGGGACTAGCGGGGGGAGCTCCTACGAGCAGTACTTC. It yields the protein CSVAGTSGGSSYEQYF.

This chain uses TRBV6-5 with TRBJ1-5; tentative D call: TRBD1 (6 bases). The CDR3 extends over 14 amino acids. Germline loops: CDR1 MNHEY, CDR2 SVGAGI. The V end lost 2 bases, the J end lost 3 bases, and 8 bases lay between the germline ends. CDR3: CASSYRQANQPQHF. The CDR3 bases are TGTGCCAGCAGTTACAGACAGGCCAATCAGCCCCAGCATTTT.

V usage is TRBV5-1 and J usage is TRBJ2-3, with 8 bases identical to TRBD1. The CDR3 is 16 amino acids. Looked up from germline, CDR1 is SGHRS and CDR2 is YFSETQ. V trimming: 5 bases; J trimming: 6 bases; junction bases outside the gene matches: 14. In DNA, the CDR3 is TGCGCCAGCAGACTCGATCCAGGGGGCTCCACGGATACGCAGTATTTT. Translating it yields CASRLDPGGSTDTQYF.

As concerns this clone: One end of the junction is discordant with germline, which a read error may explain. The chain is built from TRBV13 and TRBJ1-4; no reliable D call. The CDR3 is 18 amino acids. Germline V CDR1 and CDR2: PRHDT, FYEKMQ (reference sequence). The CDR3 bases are TGTGCCAGCAGCCTAGGACCTGGGCAAGCCGCAACTAATGAAAAACTGTTTTTT. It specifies CASSLGPGQAATNEKLFF. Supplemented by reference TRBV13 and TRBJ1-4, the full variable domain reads AAGVIQSPRHLIKEKRETATLKCYPIPRHDTVYWYQQGPGQDPQFLISFYEKMQSDKGSIPDRFSAQQFSDYHSELNMSSLELGDSALYFCASSLGPGQAATNEKLFFGSGTQLSVL.

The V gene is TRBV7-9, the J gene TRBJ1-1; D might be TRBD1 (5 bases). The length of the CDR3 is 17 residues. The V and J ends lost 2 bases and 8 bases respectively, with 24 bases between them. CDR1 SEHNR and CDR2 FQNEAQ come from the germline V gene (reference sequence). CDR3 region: CASSLSVGIGAGPEAFF. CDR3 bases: TGTGCCAGCAGCTTAAGTGTAGGGATCGGAGCGGGGCCCGAAGCTTTCTTT. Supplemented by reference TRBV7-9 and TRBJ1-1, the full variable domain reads DTGVSQNPRHKITKRGQNVTFRCDPISEHNRLYWYRQTLGQGPEFLTYFQNEAQLEKSRLLSDRFSAERPKGSFSTLEIQRTEQGDSAMYLCASSLSVGIGAGPEAFFGQGTRLTVV.

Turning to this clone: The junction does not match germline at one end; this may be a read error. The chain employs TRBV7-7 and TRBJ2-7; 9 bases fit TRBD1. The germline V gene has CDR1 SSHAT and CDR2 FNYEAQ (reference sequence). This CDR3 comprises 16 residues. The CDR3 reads CASSLERGQGPYEQYF. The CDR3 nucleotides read TGTGCTAGCAGCTTAGAGAGAGGACAGGGGCCCTACGAGCAGTACTTC.

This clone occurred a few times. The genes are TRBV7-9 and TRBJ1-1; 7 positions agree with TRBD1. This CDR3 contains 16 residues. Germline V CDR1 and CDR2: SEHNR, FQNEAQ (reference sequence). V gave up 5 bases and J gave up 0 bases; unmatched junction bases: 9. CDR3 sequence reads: CASSTGDREMNTEAFF. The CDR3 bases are TGTGCCAGCAGCACGGGGGACAGAGAGATGAACACTGAAGCTTTCTTT.

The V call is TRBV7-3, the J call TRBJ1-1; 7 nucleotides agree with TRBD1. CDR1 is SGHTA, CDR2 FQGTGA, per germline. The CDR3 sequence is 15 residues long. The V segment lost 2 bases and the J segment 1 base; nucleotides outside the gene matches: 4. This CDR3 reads CASSLEGTANTEAFF. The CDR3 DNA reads TGTGCCAGCAGCTTAGAGGGGACAGCGAACACTGAAGCTTTCTTT.

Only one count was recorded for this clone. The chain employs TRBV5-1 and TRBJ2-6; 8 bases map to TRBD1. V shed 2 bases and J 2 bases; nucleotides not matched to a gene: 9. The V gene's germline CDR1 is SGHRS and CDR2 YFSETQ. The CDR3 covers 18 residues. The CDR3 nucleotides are TGCGCCAGCAGCTTAAGGACAGGGTTGGTTGCTGGGGCCAACGTCCTGACTTTC. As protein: CASSLRTGLVAGANVLTF.

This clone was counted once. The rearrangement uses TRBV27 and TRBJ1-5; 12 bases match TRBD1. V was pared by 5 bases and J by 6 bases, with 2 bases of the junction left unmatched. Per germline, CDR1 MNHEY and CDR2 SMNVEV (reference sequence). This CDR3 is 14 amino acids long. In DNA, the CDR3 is TGTGCCAGCAGTCGGGACAGGGGGCTTCAGCCCCAGCATTTT. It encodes CASSRDRGLQPQHF.

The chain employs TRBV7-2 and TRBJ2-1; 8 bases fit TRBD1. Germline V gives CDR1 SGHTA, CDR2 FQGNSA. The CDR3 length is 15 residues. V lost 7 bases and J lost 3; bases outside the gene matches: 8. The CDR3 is CASTQRTGNYNEQFF. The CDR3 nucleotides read TGTGCCAGCACCCAGAGGACAGGGAACTACAATGAGCAGTTCTTC.

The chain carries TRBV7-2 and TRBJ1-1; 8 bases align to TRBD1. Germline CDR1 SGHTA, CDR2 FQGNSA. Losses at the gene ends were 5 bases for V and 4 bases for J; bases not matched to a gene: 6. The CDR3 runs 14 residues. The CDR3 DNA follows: TGTGCCAGCAGCCGGGGACAGGCCCTCACTGAAGCTTTCTTT. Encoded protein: CASSRGQALTEAFF. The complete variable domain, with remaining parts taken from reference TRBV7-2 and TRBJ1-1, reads GAGVSQSPSNKVTEKGKDVELRCDPISGHTALYWYRQSLGQGLEFLIYFQGNSAPDKSGLPSDRFSAERTGGSVSTLTIQRTQQEDSAVYLCASSRGQALTEAFFGQGTRLTVV.